These T cell receptor beta chains were read from a single sample in a study of cytomegalovirus exposure and HLA in healthy donors. Only in-frame clones appear in the TCRdb table, and some are missing; sequencing was by immunoSEQ multiplex PCR. The sample carries around 150,000 clones, 80% to 85% recorded once. Specimen: PBMCs. The receptor set was obtained from a girl aged 2 to 9 in good health and CMV-seropositive. The CDR3 runs from the conserved cysteine through the conserved F or W. D genes are given only for firm matches. A clone size is listed for some rows: how often the clone was seen (once, few, many), or a class if it is expanded.

abundance	len	d_gene	v_gene	j_gene	CDR3nt	CDR3aa
NA	15	TRBD1	TRBV6-5	TRBJ1-1	TGTGCCAGCAGCCTCACAGGGGTCCCGAACACTGAAGCTTTCTTT	CASSLTGVPNTEAFF
NA	15	TRBD1	TRBV4-1	TRBJ1-5	TGCGCCAGCAGCCGCATCGGGACAGGTAATCAGCCCCAGCATTTT	CASSRIGTGNQPQHF
NA	15	TRBD2	TRBV5-1	TRBJ2-1	TGCGCCAGCAGCTTGGCTAGCGGGAGAACCGGGGAGCAGTTCTTC	CASSLASGRTGEQFF
NA	13	NA	TRBV5-4	TRBJ1-1	TGTGCCAGCAGCCTAGGACTAAACGCTGAAGCTTTCTTT	CASSLGLNAEAFF
few	15	TRBD1	TRBV19	TRBJ1-1	TGTGCCAGTAGTGAGACAGGGGCCGGTAACACTGAAGCTTTCTTT	CASSETGAGNTEAFF
NA	16	TRBD2	TRBV28	TRBJ2-1	TGTGCCAGCAGCCTCAGGACTAGCGGGACCGACAATGAGCAGTTCTTC	CASSLRTSGTDNEQFF
NA	12	NA	TRBV14	TRBJ1-1	TGTGCCAGCAGCCAGATAGGGGGTGAGGCTTTCTTT	CASSQIGGEAFF
NA	16	TRBD1	TRBV5-6	TRBJ1-5	TGTGCCAGCAGCTCGTCTATACAGGGGCTCAATCAGCCCCAGCATTTT	CASSSSIQGLNQPQHF
NA	13	NA	TRBV30	TRBJ2-5	TGTGCCTCAATGATCTACAGGGTAGAGACCCAGTACTTC	CASMIYRVETQYF
few	16	NA	TRBV19	TRBJ2-1	TGTGCCAGTAGCACGTTTTCCCAGGGGTCCTACAATGAGCAGTTCTTC	CASSTFSQGSYNEQFF
few	13	NA	TRBV30	TRBJ2-7	TGTGCCTGGAGTGTAGGTAGCGGCTACGAGCAGTACTTC	CAWSVGSGYEQYF
NA	14	NA	TRBV5-1	TRBJ2-7	TGCGCCAGCAGTTACGGGGACATAATGGCCGAGCAGTACTTC	CASSYGDIMAEQYF
once	14	TRBD1	TRBV6-5	TRBJ2-7	TGTGCCAGCAGCCGACAGGGGATCTCCTACGAGCAGTACTTC	CASSRQGISYEQYF